This T cell receptor beta chain was profiled in a study of regulatory T cells in long-lasting Graves disease (dated by TCRdb to the early 2020s). In terms of the full investigation: In the newly diagnosed Graves' disease group, patients had been taking antithyroid drugs for less than 3 months. Peripheral blood TCR sequencing and RNA sequencing compared persistent Graves' disease patients with newly diagnosed Graves' disease patients. The study took place in China and was registered as a clinical trial. A total of about 35 samples underwent TCR sequencing, from about 13 patients with persistent Graves' disease and approximately 20 patients with newly diagnosed Graves' disease.

Sample time point, as interpreted from the label and publication: newly diagnosed GD, antithyroid drugs for less than 3 months. RNA was extracted from PBMCs in TRIzol for both TCR sequencing and RNA sequencing. The diagnosis of Graves' disease was made according to American Thyroid Association guidelines. Patients were recruited from an endocrinology department in Xi'an, China. Each patient gave about 9.1 milliliters of peripheral blood, collected in an EDTA anticoagulant tube. PBMCs were isolated by Ficoll Paque Plus density gradient separation without further T cell sorting. An Agilent 2100 Bioanalyzer and agarose gel were used to check RNA quality, and a NanoDrop 2000 was used to measure RNA concentration. The library was built by means of multiplex PCR. Reads for this sample came from an Illumina HiSeq 4000. CDR3 regions were amplified by Arm-PCR with iRepertoire HTBI primers to construct TCR beta libraries. Before sequencing, the PCR products went through gel purification. The authors' analysis ran thus. Gene usage analysis of CDR3 amino acid clonotypes relied on the 55 to 80 TRBV and about 15 TRBJ segments identified across samples. COPE and FqMerger were used to merge filtered high-quality paired reads into contigs. Contigs were aligned with BLAST to IMGT TRBV, TRBD and TRBJ reference genes, and CDR3 was defined per IMGT. Highly expanded clones were defined as clonotypes with a frequency above 0.1%. Repertoire diversity was measured by Shannon entropy, and V-J evenness by the Gini coefficient. A clonotype was considered public if more than one individual shared it. TCRdb reworked the public reads: Q25 trimming with fastp, MiXCR clone assembly, productive beta chains retained. Every entry covers one CDR3 protein and lists the most common genes and DNA from its rows. These V and J calls derive from TCRdb rather than the authors' analysis. Within this sample are roughly 560,000 distinct CDR3 sequences, with around 15% of them counted one time only. The top ten hold around a quarter of the sample.

From a lookup of the germline V gene, CDR1 and CDR2 are SGHRS and YFSETQ. The V end loses 4 bases and the J end loses 0 bases, and a stretch of 13 bases separates them. The CDR3 sequence holds 15 residues, the cysteine and phenylalanine included. Only the CDR3 DNA is retained, 45 bases long and in frame from the first base. Beyond this particular receptor, the publication reports: The study examined only peripheral blood because the primary lesion, thyroid tissue, could not be accessed. Compared with newly diagnosed patients, patients with persistent Graves' disease had lower TCR Shannon entropy and fewer highly expanded clones, which suggests clonal expansion. Preferential use of TRBV28, TRBJ1-2 and TRBJ2-5 was observed in persistent disease, whereas TRBV20-1 and TRBJ2-1 were favored in newly diagnosed disease. A larger number of public clonotypes was shared among persistent patients (fewer than 3,000) than among newly diagnosed patients (roughly 980). As a limitation, the authors acknowledged that the small sample size may reduce accuracy. Sequencing and analysis were limited to the TCR beta chain.

This clonotype was seen many times. What antigen it recognizes has not been identified. Base qualities are not at hand, and no much larger clone is one base apart. The data were also submitted as part of a second study, on T cells in Graves' hyperthyroidism and ophthalmopathy. The second study, in turn, reports: Stable Graves' hyperthyroidism was defined as no progression to ophthalmopathy during 18 months of follow-up. Hyperthyroidism patients were aged 18 to 65 years and newly diagnosed, with disease duration of less than 2 months. Any patient with an uncontrolled infection, another autoimmune disease, pregnancy or lactation was excluded. Diagnoses relied on clinical symptoms, serum thyroxine and TRAb, thyroid ultrasound and orbital computed tomography. A first-round RT-PCR of the TCR CDR3 used the HTBI primer set with the Qiagen OneStep RT-PCR kit. Blood samples also contained most of the expanded thyroid clonotypes (frequency above 0.001), which suggests that blood repertoires may reflect thyroid immune responses. A model built on a 13 V-J signature distinguished ophthalmopathy from stable hyperthyroidism, reaching 87.88% sensitivity and 81.08% specificity in cross-validation and 80%/75% in testing. In validation, the model predicted progression to ophthalmopathy with 55% to 71% sensitivity and roughly 75% specificity, a median of approximately 6.5 months before onset. A discovery cohort of roughly 96 patients, 43 with Graves' ophthalmopathy and approximately 55 with stable Graves' hyperthyroidism, was used to find distinguishing TCR V-J signatures. Prospective prediction of ophthalmopathy was tested in an independent validation cohort consisting of 18 hyperthyroidism patients and some 16 patients who later progressed to ophthalmopathy. The approximately 98 discovery patients were randomly divided into training and test sets at a 7:3 ratio. In addition, the study compared T-cell repertoires in thyroid tissue and in blood from five or six Graves' hyperthyroidism patients. Once sampling was done, hyperthyroidism patients were given methimazole at a starting dose of 30 mg daily, whereas ophthalmopathy patients were given high-dose intravenous methylprednisolone. Libraries were constructed in a second round of multiplex PCR, after which size selection and purification were carried out. Paired-end sequencing of the libraries was performed with 100 bp reads on an Illumina HiSeq2000. SOAPnuke was used to process the raw data, removing reads that contained adapters or uncalled bases, had a mean Phred below 15, or lacked an exact match to the constant primer or identifier. COPE v1.2.5 was used to merge the high-quality paired reads, and each unique nucleotide sequence was defined as a clonotype. MiTCR v1.1 was used to align the clonotypes against IMGT TRBV, TRBD and TRBJ reference segments. The analysis included only V-J combinations with a frequency above 0.0001, which together covered around 99% of the repertoires. A TCS score was defined as the ratio of F50 (clonal expansion) to E x V (chaos), with BLOSUM62-based TCRdist applied between CDR3 peptides within each V-J. Welch's t-statistics and random forest reduced approximately 520 V-J features to 13, which were used in a naive Bayes classifier (R e1071). No statistical method was used to fix the sample size in advance, and group allocation was not hidden from the investigators. TCR Vbeta CDR3 sequencing of some 140 peripheral blood samples (fewer than 45 ophthalmopathy, around 80 hyperthyroidism and roughly 17 progressor patients) is reported in the paper.

The sample was peripheral blood mononuclear cells (PBMCs), taken at new diagnosis, from a patient treated with antithyroid drugs. The chain is assembled from TRBV5-1 and TRBJ1-1; no D segment can be confidently identified. The receptor comes from a woman in her forties or fifties with Graves disease. Donor details come from another sample of the same person, matched by shared clones. The nucleotide sequence is TGCGCCAGCAGCCCCGAAGGATGGATGAACACTGAAGCTTTCTTT. Its protein reads: CASSPEGWMNTEAFF. The CDR3 plus the reference TRBV5-1 and TRBJ1-1 genes for the other parts give the full variable domain: KAGVTQTPRYLIKTRGQQVTLSCSPISGHRSVSWYQQTPGQGLQFLFEYFSETQRNKGNFPGRFSGRQFSNSRSEMNVSTLELGDSALYLCASSPEGWMNTEAFFGQGTRLTVV.